These T cell receptor beta chains were read from a single sample in a study of vaccination effects on CD4 cells after COVID-19. Their recognized antigens are unknown. The table came from immunoSEQ multiplex PCR; TCRdb's copy has only in-frame clones and leaves some out. The top ten hold roughly 2% of the sample, which has some 40,000 clones, 70% to 85% seen once. Sequenced here: CD4+ T cells from PBMCs cultured with HCoV-NL63 spike peptides, sampled after COVID-19 vaccination. The source is a human donor who received a COVID-19 vaccine. Some clones in this sample may be carry-over from other donors' samples. Each CDR3 is given with its conserved first and last residue. Each record gives: V gene, J gene, D gene, clone size, CDR3 protein, CDR3 DNA. D genes are given only for firm matches. Not all rows give a size; the values are once, few, many and, for expanded clones, a class.

>TRBV9|TRBJ2-3|NA|NA
CASTPLFDTQYF
TGTGCCAGCACCCCCCTTTTTGATACGCAGTATTTT
>TRBV18|TRBJ2-3|NA|NA
CASSPGTRSTDTQYF
TGTGCCAGCTCACCAGGGACAAGGAGCACAGATACGCAGTATTTT
>TRBV19|TRBJ1-5|NA|few
CASSYPGTPLISNQPQHF
TGTGCCAGTAGTTATCCGGGGACCCCCTTAATTAGCAATCAGCCCCAGCATTTT
>TRBV5-1|TRBJ2-5|NA|NA
CASSFTAQETQYF
TGCGCCAGCAGCTTCACCGCCCAGGAGACCCAGTACTTC
>TRBV7-8|TRBJ2-5|TRBD2|few
CASSLWRGNQETQYF
TGTGCCAGCAGCTTATGGCGGGGGAACCAAGAGACCCAGTACTTC
>TRBV30|TRBJ2-5|TRBD2|NA
CAWSVLAETQYF
TGTGCCTGGAGTGTACTAGCGGAGACCCAGTACTTC
>TRBV4-1|TRBJ2-3|NA|NA
CASSQPGPASYTQYF
TGCGCCAGCAGCCAGCCCGGTCCCGCCTCTTATACGCAGTATTTT
>TRBV21-1|TRBJ1-5|NA|NA
CASSKGKGSNQPQHF
TGTGCCAGCAGCAAAGGGAAGGGAAGCAATCAGCCCCAGCATTTT
>TRBV10-3|TRBJ1-4|NA|NA
CAISAGQTTSEKLFF
TGTGCCATCAGTGCTGGTCAAACTACGAGTGAAAAACTGTTTTTT
>TRBV12-3/TRBV12-4|TRBJ2-5|TRBD2|NA
CASSPTGGTQYF
TGTGCCAGCAGCCCCACGGGGGGGACCCAGTACTTC
>TRBV20-1|TRBJ2-5|NA|NA
CSASGQNQETQYF
TGCAGTGCTAGTGGGCAGAACCAAGAGACCCAGTACTTC
>TRBV29-1|TRBJ2-2|NA|NA
CSVEGTTGELFF
TGCAGCGTTGAAGGGACGACCGGGGAGCTGTTTTTT
>TRBV2|TRBJ1-2|TRBD1|NA
CASKGQISVYGYTF
TGTGCCAGCAAGGGACAGATTTCGGTCTATGGCTACACCTTC
>TRBV7-2|TRBJ2-1|NA|NA
CASRSVGGYNEQFF
TGTGCCAGCAGGTCAGTGGGTGGCTACAATGAGCAGTTCTTC
>TRBV18|TRBJ2-1|NA|NA
CASSPITAQEQFF
TGTGCCAGCTCACCAATCACAGCCCAAGAGCAGTTCTTC
>TRBV28|TRBJ1-5|TRBD1|NA
CASSSTGSANQPQHF
TGTGCCAGCAGTTCGACAGGGTCTGCGAATCAGCCCCAGCATTTT
>TRBV18|TRBJ1-1|NA|NA
CASSLSQGTEAFF
TGTGCCAGCTCACTAAGCCAGGGTACTGAAGCTTTCTTT
>TRBV3-1/TRBV3-2|TRBJ1-4|NA|NA
CASSQLTGIGLFF
TGTGCCAGCAGCCAACTTACAGGGATTGGACTGTTTTTT
>TRBV24-1|TRBJ2-5|NA|once
CATSDGGIIGSRETQYF
TGTGCCACCAGTGATGGCGGAATTATTGGGTCGCGGGAGACCCAGTACTTC
>TRBV5-6|TRBJ2-1|TRBD1|NA
CASSPFDRENEQFF
TGTGCCAGCAGTCCCTTCGACAGGGAAAATGAGCAGTTCTTC
>TRBV7-3|TRBJ2-3|TRBD2|NA
CASSPGTSGGFYTQYF
TGTGCCAGCAGCCCCGGGACTAGCGGGGGGTTTTATACGCAGTATTTT
>TRBV7-2|TRBJ2-1|TRBD2|NA
CASSSKTSGGPLYNEQFF
TGTGCCAGCAGCTCCAAGACTAGCGGGGGGCCTCTCTACAATGAGCAGTTCTTC
>TRBV7-3|TRBJ2-6|TRBD1|NA
CASSWRTGAGANVLTF
TGTGCCAGCAGCTGGAGGACAGGGGCGGGGGCCAACGTCCTGACTTTC
>TRBV27|TRBJ1-1|TRBD1|NA
CASSLHSTGGAVPHRRFSEAFF
TGTGCCAGCAGTTTACACTCCACAGGGGGCGCCGTCCCGCACCGGCGTTTCTCTGAAGCTTTCTTT
>TRBV11-3|TRBJ1-1|NA|NA
CASSSLDRGTEAFF
TGTGCCAGCAGCTCCCTGGACAGAGGAACTGAAGCTTTCTTT
>TRBV28|TRBJ2-1|NA|NA
CASSSERGQFF
TGTGCCAGCAGTTCTGAACGAGGGCAGTTCTTC
>TRBV19|TRBJ1-2|NA|few
CASSIVAAAGYGYTF
TGTGCCAGTAGTATAGTGGCGGCGGCGGGCTATGGCTACACCTTC
>TRBV11-2|TRBJ1-2|NA|NA
CASSLGGQANYGYTF
TGTGCCAGCAGCTTAGGAGGGCAGGCGAACTATGGCTACACCTTC
>TRBV5-1|TRBJ2-5|TRBD2|NA
CASSLSLAGGQETQYF
TGCGCCAGCAGCTTGAGTCTAGCGGGGGGCCAAGAGACCCAGTACTTC
>TRBV12-3/TRBV12-4|TRBJ1-2|NA|NA
CASSSGNYGYTF
TGTGCCAGCAGTTCAGGGAACTATGGCTACACCTTC
>TRBV28|TRBJ1-2|NA|NA
CASSRDSNYGYTF
TGTGCCAGCAGCCGCGACAGCAACTATGGCTACACCTTC
>TRBV9|TRBJ1-2|NA|few
CASSVGGDNYGYTF
TGTGCCAGCAGCGTAGGAGGAGATAACTATGGCTACACCTTC
>TRBV3-1/TRBV3-2|TRBJ2-5|NA|NA
CASSQGGGAATQETQYF
TGTGCCAGCAGCCAAGGAGGGGGAGCGGCGACCCAAGAGACCCAGTACTTC
>TRBV5-1|TRBJ1-2|TRBD1|NA
CASSFKSRGQGAFDGYTF
TGCGCCAGCAGCTTTAAATCCCGAGGACAGGGGGCTTTTGATGGCTACACCTTC
>TRBV2|TRBJ1-5|NA|NA
CASSDTTADQPQHF
TGTGCCAGCAGTGACACGACGGCAGATCAGCCCCAGCATTTT
>TRBV6-5|TRBJ1-2|NA|NA
CASSGTFSANYGYTF
TGTGCCAGCAGCGGGACTTTCTCAGCTAACTATGGCTACACCTTC
>TRBV7-2|TRBJ1-1|NA|NA
CASRGRANTEAFF
TGTGCCAGCAGAGGACGGGCGAACACTGAAGCTTTCTTT
>TRBV18|TRBJ1-1|NA|NA
CASSPVQGNTEAFF
TGTGCCAGCTCACCAGTGCAGGGGAACACTGAAGCTTTCTTT
>TRBV19|TRBJ1-1|TRBD1|NA
CASSRGQGAMNTEAFF
TGTGCCAGTAGTAGGGGACAGGGGGCCATGAACACTGAAGCTTTCTTT
>TRBV14|TRBJ1-5|NA|NA
CASSQDRGLPQHF
TGTGCCAGCAGCCAAGATCGTGGTCTGCCCCAGCATTTT
>TRBV5-5|TRBJ1-1|NA|NA
CASSLEQGVLTEAFF
TGTGCCAGCAGCTTGGAACAGGGTGTGCTCACTGAAGCTTTCTTT
>TRBV29-1|TRBJ1-2|NA|NA
CSADQGTGYTF
TGCAGCGCTGACCAAGGGACGGGCTACACCTTC
>TRBV28|TRBJ2-3|NA|NA
CASSSTGLSTSTDTQYF
TGTGCCAGCAGTTCCACGGGACTTTCTACTAGCACAGATACGCAGTATTTT
>TRBV7-8|TRBJ2-3|TRBD2|NA
CASSLRTSGGPDTQYF
TGTGCCAGCAGCTTACGGACTAGCGGGGGTCCAGATACGCAGTATTTT
>TRBV18|TRBJ2-3|NA|once
CASSPPSDTEWGTDTQYF
TGTGCCAGCTCACCACCTTCCGACACGGAGTGGGGCACAGATACGCAGTATTTT
>TRBV29-1|TRBJ1-1|NA|NA
CSVAGQAEAFF
TGCAGCGTTGCGGGACAAGCTGAAGCTTTCTTT
>TRBV10-1|TRBJ1-4|TRBD1|NA
CASNLQGRVEKLFF
TGCGCCAGCAACCTACAGGGGAGAGTGGAAAAACTGTTTTTT
>TRBV7-8|TRBJ2-5|NA|NA
CACSQGRYETQYF
TGTGCCTGTTCCCAGGGGCGATACGAGACCCAGTACTTC
>TRBV19|TRBJ1-2|TRBD1|NA
CASSQGAPLYGYTF
TGTGCCAGTAGTCAGGGGGCACCTCTCTATGGCTACACCTTC
>TRBV18|TRBJ1-1|NA|NA
CASSRTENTEAFF
TGTGCCAGCTCCAGGACAGAGAACACTGAAGCTTTCTTT
>TRBV6-5|TRBJ1-1|TRBD1|NA
CASSWDRNTEAFF
TGTGCCAGCAGTTGGGACAGGAACACTGAAGCTTTCTTT
>TRBV7-2|TRBJ2-1|NA|NA
CASSPGQYNEQFF
TGTGCCAGCAGCCCCGGACAGTACAATGAGCAGTTCTTC
>TRBV4-1|TRBJ1-2|NA|NA
CASSTLHSGNYGYTF
TGCGCCAGCAGCACTTTGCACTCAGGGAACTATGGCTACACCTTC
>TRBV7-8|TRBJ2-2|NA|few
CASSLALGGGNTGELFF
TGTGCCAGCAGCTTAGCGCTGGGGGGAGGGAACACCGGGGAGCTGTTTTTT
>TRBV25-1|TRBJ1-2|NA|few
CASSEYNSPGYTF
TGTGCCAGCAGTGAATATAATTCCCCAGGCTACACCTTC
>TRBV5-5|TRBJ1-2|NA|NA
CASSLVSGYGYTF
TGTGCCAGCAGCTTGGTCTCAGGCTATGGCTACACCTTC
>TRBV5-1|TRBJ2-4|TRBD2|NA
CASSSPTSGAGDIQYF
TGCGCCAGCAGCTCGCCGACTAGCGGGGCCGGCGACATTCAGTACTTC
>TRBV19|TRBJ1-2|NA|NA
CASSKLRTDGYTF
TGTGCCAGTAGCAAGCTCCGGACGGATGGCTACACCTTC
>TRBV5-1|TRBJ1-1|NA|NA
CASSLGQGGTEAFF
TGCGCCAGCAGCTTGGGGCAGGGCGGCACTGAAGCTTTCTTT
>TRBV28|TRBJ1-6|TRBD1|few
CASSLRTGVVSPLHF
TGTGCCAGCAGTTTACGCACAGGGGTCGTCTCACCCCTCCACTTT